The rows below give T cell receptor beta chains drawn from one sample of a study of response to subunit inactivated influenza vaccine. TCRdb ran MiXCR on the RT-PCR reads and lists one entry per CDR3 protein. In the table there are 860,000 or so distinct CDR3 sequences, about 20% of which are singletons. The sample consisted of PBMCs from blood, taken 5 days after vaccination. The receptors derive from a man aged 50 or older who received an inactivated influenza vaccine. Both conserved end residues are part of each CDR3. A D gene is named only where the DNA matches it firmly. Where a row states a size, it is once, few, many or the class of an expanded clone; other rows omit it.

v_call: TRBV20-1
d_call: TRBD2
j_call: TRBJ2-5
clone_size: -
cdr3_aa: CSARPPPTAGVETQYF
cdr3_nt: TGCAGTGCCAGACCCCCCCCTACAGCGGGGGTAGAGACCCAGTACTTC

v_call: TRBV27
d_call: TRBD2
j_call: TRBJ2-1
clone_size: few
cdr3_aa: CASSPWTSGSNEQFF
cdr3_nt: TGTGCCAGCAGTCCTTGGACTAGCGGGAGTAATGAGCAGTTCTTC

v_call: TRBV15
d_call: -
j_call: TRBJ2-7
clone_size: few
cdr3_aa: CATSRPGFLIGEQYF
cdr3_nt: TGTGCCACCAGCAGACCGGGGTTTCTAATCGGCGAGCAGTACTTC

v_call: TRBV27
d_call: TRBD2
j_call: TRBJ2-1
clone_size: -
cdr3_aa: CASSGTSGRGSEQFF
cdr3_nt: TGTGCCAGCAGTGGTACTAGCGGGAGAGGCAGTGAGCAGTTCTTC

v_call: TRBV7-9
d_call: TRBD2
j_call: TRBJ2-6
clone_size: -
cdr3_aa: CASETSGSSGANVLTF
cdr3_nt: TGTGCCAGCGAGACTAGCGGGAGCTCTGGGGCCAACGTCCTGACTTTC

v_call: TRBV20-1
d_call: TRBD2
j_call: TRBJ2-2
clone_size: -
cdr3_aa: CSARDRGSGRPNTGELFF
cdr3_nt: TGCAGTGCTAGAGACCGAGGTAGCGGGAGGCCCAACACCGGGGAGCTGTTTTTT

v_call: TRBV20-1
d_call: -
j_call: TRBJ2-1
clone_size: -
cdr3_aa: CSALPGTLAVDEQFF
cdr3_nt: TGCAGTGCCCTCCCCGGGACCTTGGCCGTGGATGAGCAGTTCTTC

v_call: TRBV7-9
d_call: -
j_call: TRBJ2-5
clone_size: -
cdr3_aa: CASNPFEVKVAETQYF
cdr3_nt: TGTGCCAGCAACCCATTTGAGGTCAAGGTTGCAGAGACCCAGTACTTC

v_call: TRBV5-6
d_call: -
j_call: TRBJ2-7
clone_size: -
cdr3_aa: CASSLESGQVNYEQYF
cdr3_nt: TGTGCCAGCAGCTTGGAAAGCGGTCAGGTTAACTACGAGCAGTACTTC

v_call: TRBV5-5
d_call: -
j_call: TRBJ2-1
clone_size: many
cdr3_aa: CASSLAPSVQFF
cdr3_nt: TGTGCCAGCAGCTTGGCCCCTAGCGTGCAGTTCTTC

v_call: TRBV7-2
d_call: TRBD1
j_call: TRBJ2-1
clone_size: few
cdr3_aa: CASSRPGTGGNEQFF
cdr3_nt: TGTGCCAGCAGCCGCCCCGGGACAGGGGGCAATGAGCAGTTCTTC

v_call: TRBV12-3/TRBV12-4
d_call: TRBD2
j_call: TRBJ2-1
clone_size: few
cdr3_aa: CASSFTMTSGGANEQFF
cdr3_nt: TGTGCCAGCAGTTTTACAATGACTAGCGGGGGGGCCAATGAGCAGTTCTTC

v_call: TRBV28
d_call: -
j_call: TRBJ1-4
clone_size: -
cdr3_aa: CASSFGFYGITNEKLFF
cdr3_nt: TGTGCCAGCAGTTTTGGGTTCTATGGTATAACTAATGAAAAACTGTTTTTT

v_call: TRBV25-1
d_call: -
j_call: TRBJ2-2
clone_size: few
cdr3_aa: CASTQGGGHGELFF
cdr3_nt: TGTGCCAGCACCCAAGGGGGGGGTCACGGGGAGCTGTTTTTT

v_call: TRBV18
d_call: TRBD1
j_call: TRBJ2-7
clone_size: few
cdr3_aa: CASSPTSTGGLNEQYF
cdr3_nt: TGTGCCAGCTCTCCGACCTCGACAGGGGGCCTGAACGAGCAGTACTTC

v_call: TRBV18
d_call: TRBD2
j_call: TRBJ2-7
clone_size: few
cdr3_aa: CASSQGLAELYEQYF
cdr3_nt: TGTGCCAGCTCACAAGGACTAGCGGAGCTCTACGAGCAGTACTTC

v_call: TRBV6-4
d_call: TRBD1
j_call: TRBJ1-6
clone_size: few
cdr3_aa: CASSPGGSRSPLHF
cdr3_nt: TGTGCCAGCAGTCCAGGGGGTTCTCGTTCACCCCTCCACTTT

v_call: TRBV24-1
d_call: -
j_call: TRBJ2-6
clone_size: many
cdr3_aa: CATSDLDDSGANVLTF
cdr3_nt: TGTGCCACCAGTGATTTAGATGACTCTGGGGCCAACGTCCTGACTTTC

v_call: TRBV7-8
d_call: -
j_call: TRBJ2-1
clone_size: -
cdr3_aa: CASSLRQMITYNEQFF
cdr3_nt: TGTGCCAGCAGCTTGCGTCAGATGATAACCTACAATGAGCAGTTCTTC

v_call: TRBV11-3
d_call: -
j_call: TRBJ2-4
clone_size: -
cdr3_aa: CASSSPPLDNIQYF
cdr3_nt: TGTGCCAGCAGCTCGCCTCCCCTCGACAACATTCAGTACTTC

v_call: TRBV15
d_call: -
j_call: TRBJ2-1
clone_size: few
cdr3_aa: CATSRDHISSHNEQFF
cdr3_nt: TGTGCCACCAGCAGAGATCACATAAGCTCACACAATGAGCAGTTCTTC

v_call: TRBV19
d_call: -
j_call: TRBJ2-7
clone_size: few
cdr3_aa: CASSIYFGDSYEQYF
cdr3_nt: TGTGCCAGTAGTATCTACTTCGGAGATTCCTACGAGCAGTACTTC

v_call: TRBV6-5
d_call: -
j_call: TRBJ2-4
clone_size: -
cdr3_aa: CASSYSGTVAKNIQYF
cdr3_nt: TGTGCCAGCAGTTACTCCGGGACCGTAGCCAAAAACATTCAGTACTTC

v_call: TRBV27
d_call: TRBD2
j_call: TRBJ2-1
clone_size: -
cdr3_aa: CASRPLGGSSYNEQFF
cdr3_nt: TGTGCCAGCAGGCCGTTGGGGGGGAGCTCCTACAATGAGCAGTTCTTC

v_call: TRBV5-1
d_call: TRBD2
j_call: TRBJ2-7
clone_size: -
cdr3_aa: CASSFDVGGYEQYF
cdr3_nt: TGCGCCAGCAGCTTTGATGTGGGAGGGTACGAGCAGTACTTC

v_call: TRBV4-3
d_call: -
j_call: TRBJ2-7
clone_size: -
cdr3_aa: CASSREPGQTYEQYF
cdr3_nt: TGCGCCAGCAGCCGCGAACCGGGACAAACCTACGAGCAGTACTTC

v_call: TRBV30
d_call: -
j_call: TRBJ2-7
clone_size: few
cdr3_aa: CAWSVPPSYEQYF
cdr3_nt: TGTGCCTGGAGTGTACCGCCCAGCTACGAGCAGTACTTC

v_call: TRBV7-9
d_call: -
j_call: TRBJ1-1
clone_size: many
cdr3_aa: CASSFLTEAFF
cdr3_nt: TGTGCCAGCAGCTTTTTGACTGAAGCTTTCTTT

v_call: TRBV6-4
d_call: -
j_call: TRBJ2-3
clone_size: -
cdr3_aa: CASSLDYPTDTQYF
cdr3_nt: TGTGCCAGCAGCCTGGACTACCCCACAGATACGCAGTATTTT

v_call: TRBV18
d_call: TRBD2
j_call: TRBJ2-3
clone_size: few
cdr3_aa: CASSPRAGVLAGGPGDTDTQYF
cdr3_nt: TGTGCCAGCTCACCTAGAGCCGGGGTACTAGCGGGAGGGCCCGGTGACACAGATACGCAGTATTTT

v_call: TRBV20-1
d_call: -
j_call: TRBJ1-1
clone_size: few
cdr3_aa: CSARKGRLAPNTEAFF
cdr3_nt: TGCAGTGCTAGAAAAGGGAGATTAGCGCCGAACACTGAAGCTTTCTTT

v_call: TRBV20-1
d_call: TRBD2
j_call: TRBJ2-4
clone_size: -
cdr3_aa: CSARLAGIAKNIQYF
cdr3_nt: TGCAGTGCTAGATTAGCGGGGATAGCCAAAAACATTCAGTACTTC

v_call: TRBV4-3
d_call: -
j_call: TRBJ2-7
clone_size: -
cdr3_aa: CASSQARAAEQYF
cdr3_nt: TGCGCCAGCAGCCAGGCCAGGGCGGCAGAGCAGTACTTC

v_call: TRBV7-8
d_call: -
j_call: TRBJ1-2
clone_size: -
cdr3_aa: CASSTRQDLNYGYTF
cdr3_nt: TGTGCCAGCAGCACCCGACAGGACCTTAACTATGGCTACACCTTC

v_call: TRBV12-3/TRBV12-4
d_call: -
j_call: TRBJ2-7
clone_size: few
cdr3_aa: CASGTADRYEQYF
cdr3_nt: TGTGCCAGCGGGACTGCGGACCGCTACGAGCAGTACTTC

v_call: TRBV5-1
d_call: -
j_call: TRBJ2-2
clone_size: -
cdr3_aa: CASSLTSRGGGTGELFF
cdr3_nt: TGCGCCAGCAGCTTGACTAGCCGGGGAGGGGGCACCGGGGAGCTGTTTTTT

v_call: TRBV6-2/TRBV6-3
d_call: TRBD1
j_call: TRBJ2-7
clone_size: -
cdr3_aa: CASSYSGLADRDDEQYF
cdr3_nt: TGTGCCAGCAGTTACTCGGGTCTCGCGGACAGGGATGACGAGCAGTACTTC

v_call: TRBV3-1
d_call: -
j_call: TRBJ1-2
clone_size: -
cdr3_aa: CASSKGYTNYGYTF
cdr3_nt: TGTGCCAGCAGCAAAGGGTACACCAACTATGGCTACACCTTC

v_call: TRBV20-1
d_call: TRBD2
j_call: TRBJ2-1
clone_size: few
cdr3_aa: CSARTSGRRVSYNEQFF
cdr3_nt: TGCAGTGCTAGGACTAGCGGGAGAAGGGTATCCTACAATGAGCAGTTCTTC

v_call: TRBV6-1
d_call: -
j_call: TRBJ2-7
clone_size: -
cdr3_aa: CASRARGFGSEQYF
cdr3_nt: TGTGCCAGCAGGGCCCGAGGGTTTGGCAGCGAGCAGTACTTC

v_call: TRBV7-2
d_call: TRBD2
j_call: TRBJ2-1
clone_size: few
cdr3_aa: CASSLVGLAGRNEQFF
cdr3_nt: TGTGCCAGCAGCTTAGTGGGACTAGCGGGAAGGAATGAGCAGTTCTTC

v_call: TRBV24-1
d_call: -
j_call: TRBJ2-1
clone_size: -
cdr3_aa: CATSDSGLDEQFF
cdr3_nt: TGTGCCACCAGTGATTCGGGGCTCGATGAGCAGTTCTTC

v_call: TRBV5-1
d_call: -
j_call: TRBJ2-1
clone_size: few
cdr3_aa: CASRQAFSSSYNEQFF
cdr3_nt: TGCGCCAGCAGACAGGCATTTTCGAGCTCCTACAATGAGCAGTTCTTC

v_call: TRBV5-1
d_call: -
j_call: TRBJ1-5
clone_size: -
cdr3_aa: CASSAGAGENQPQHF
cdr3_nt: TGCGCCAGCAGCGCGGGGGCAGGGGAGAATCAGCCCCAGCATTTT

v_call: TRBV9
d_call: -
j_call: TRBJ2-7
clone_size: -
cdr3_aa: CASSVEAGRGYEQYF
cdr3_nt: TGTGCCAGCAGCGTAGAGGCGGGACGAGGCTACGAGCAGTACTTC

v_call: TRBV20-1
d_call: -
j_call: TRBJ2-5
clone_size: few
cdr3_aa: CSARARGGVETQYF
cdr3_nt: TGCAGTGCTAGAGCGAGGGGCGGGGTAGAGACCCAGTACTTC

v_call: TRBV4-1
d_call: TRBD2
j_call: TRBJ2-7
clone_size: -
cdr3_aa: CASSQDLSGDYEQYF
cdr3_nt: TGCGCCAGCAGCCAAGATCTAAGCGGGGACTACGAGCAGTACTTC